One and the same sample provided the 19 T cell receptor beta chains below, sequenced in a study of a mutant IDH1 vaccine in newly diagnosed glioma. Time point described: baseline, week 1 (first vaccination visit). Noted treatment: pre-vaccination baseline after standard-of-care therapy. Repertoires were generated with immunoSEQ multiplex PCR, while TCRdb's copy carries only in-frame clones and drops some. Of 70,000 or so clones in the sample, over 70% were seen once. This material consisted of peripheral blood mononuclear cells (PBMCs), taken from a glioma patient treated with radiotherapy, temozolomide or both. Source of these receptors: a woman aged 18-30 years with glioma. Some clones in this sample may be carry-over from other donors' samples.

J is TRBJ1-2 and V is TRBV4-2, with 10 bases identical to TRBD1. CDR1 LGHNA and CDR2 YNFKEQ come from the germline V gene. J was trimmed by 3 bases and V by 4 bases; bases with no gene match: 2. The CDR3 totals 14 residues. The CDR3 loop is CASSPGQGDYGYTF. In nucleotides, the CDR3 is TGTGCCAGCAGCCCCGGACAGGGGGACTATGGCTACACCTTC.

V is TRBV25-1 and J is TRBJ2-7; 8 bases map to TRBD2. Per germline, CDR1 MGHDK and CDR2 SYGVNS. This CDR3 region has 13 residues. Written as DNA, the CDR3 is TGTGCGGCCCGGGGGGGCGCAAGCTACGAGCAGTACTTC. It specifies CAARGGASYEQYF.

The V and J genes are TRBV6-5 and TRBJ1-1; 9 bases map to TRBD1. This CDR3 spans 14 amino acids. The V gene end was trimmed by 8 bases and the J gene end by 7 bases; junction bases not matched to a gene: 11. Germline CDR1 MNHEY, CDR2 SVGAGI. CDR3 sequence: CASFYRGLGGEAFF. The DNA for the CDR3 is TGTGCCAGCTTCTACAGGGGGCTAGGGGGTGAAGCTTTCTTT.

The chain links TRBV5-1 to TRBJ1-6; 8 bases map to TRBD1. Trimming took 5 bases from V and 7 from J; bases not matched to a gene: 17. The CDR3 spans 18 residues. Germline lookup yields CDR1 SGHRS and CDR2 YFSETQ. The CDR3 region has the DNA TGCGCCAGCAGATCCGATTCCCCGGGTAGGACAGGGAATTCACCCCTCCACTTT. This gives the protein CASRSDSPGRTGNSPLHF. The whole variable domain, filled in from reference TRBV5-1 and TRBJ1-6, reads KAGVTQTPRYLIKTRGQQVTLSCSPISGHRSVSWYQQTPGQGLQFLFEYFSETQRNKGNFPGRFSGRQFSNSRSEMNVSTLELGDSALYLCASRSDSPGRTGNSPLHFGNGTRLTVT.

V gene TRBV5-6 combines with J gene TRBJ2-7, with D uncertain. The CDR3 is 12 amino acids. From germline, CDR1 is SGHDT and CDR2 YYEEEE. V dropped 3 bases and J dropped 7 bases, with 11 bases sitting between them. CDR3 residues: CASSSGLGEQYF. CDR3 bases: TGTGCCAGCAGCTCGGGCCTAGGAGAGCAGTACTTC.

V gene TRBV5-1 combines with J gene TRBJ2-2; D might be TRBD1 (5 bases). CDR3 length: 17 residues. V lost 4 bases, J lost 1 base, and 17 bases lay in between. Germline CDR1 SGHRS, CDR2 YFSETQ. The CDR3 DNA is TGCGCCAGCAGCCCCGAACAGGTGGGCCGGAACACCGGGGAGCTGTTTTTT. The encoded protein is CASSPEQVGRNTGELFF. The complete variable domain, with remaining parts taken from reference TRBV5-1 and TRBJ2-2, reads KAGVTQTPRYLIKTRGQQVTLSCSPISGHRSVSWYQQTPGQGLQFLFEYFSETQRNKGNFPGRFSGRQFSNSRSEMNVSTLELGDSALYLCASSPEQVGRNTGELFFGEGSRLTVL.

This clone was seen a single time. This chain's CDR3 is CASSPAGQGTGELFF. The CDR3 nucleotides are TGTGCCAGTAGTCCCGCGGGACAGGGGACCGGGGAGCTGTTTTTT. The rearrangement joins TRBV19 to TRBJ2-2; 10 bases are shared with TRBD1. The CDR3 is 15 amino acids. Per the germline V gene, CDR1 is LNHDA and CDR2 is SQIVND (reference sequence). V dropped 5 bases and J dropped 5; count of bases not matched to a gene: 5.

This clone was detected a few times. The chain employs TRBV27 and TRBJ2-7; 8 nucleotides match TRBD1. From germline, CDR1 is MNHEY and CDR2 SMNVEV (reference sequence). The V and J ends lost 4 bases and 0 bases, in that order; junction bases with no gene match: 2. The CDR3 length is 14 residues. The CDR3 region is CASSWGTGSYEQYF. The DNA for the CDR3 is TGTGCCAGCAGTTGGGGGACAGGCTCCTACGAGCAGTACTTC.

As to this clone: At one end, the junction sequence differs from germline, possibly due to a read error. This chain uses TRBV7-7 with TRBJ2-7, with D uncertain. The CDR3 runs to 15 residues. Germline CDR1 reads SSHAT; CDR2 reads FNYEAQ (reference sequence). The CDR3 DNA follows: TGTGCTAGCAGCTTAACTCCACAGACGGTGGGCGAGCAGTACTTC. Translation: CASSLTPQTVGEQYF.

The chain has TRBV10-3 and TRBJ2-1; 10 nucleotides line up with TRBD1. Looked up from germline, CDR1 is ENHRY and CDR2 is SYGVKD. This CDR3 region has 15 residues. The J segment lost 6 bases and the V segment lost 2 bases, leaving 4 bases of the junction unmatched. The CDR3 DNA reads TGTGCCATCAGTGAGCCCGGGACAGGGGTCAATGAGCAGTTCTTC. Translating it yields CAISEPGTGVNEQFF.

This sequence joins TRBV6-5 and TRBJ2-5; TRBD1 aligns across 7 bases. Unmatched junction bases numbered 11, after V lost 6 bases and J lost 4 bases. The germline CDR1 and CDR2 sequences are MNHEY and SVGAGI. CDR3 length: 15 amino acids. The CDR3 sequence: CASSPSGTAPETQYF. Here the CDR3 DNA reads TGTGCCAGCAGCCCATCCGGGACAGCCCCAGAGACCCAGTACTTC.

Here the CDR3 DNA reads TGTGCCAGCAGCTGGGACAGGCTGAACACTGAAGCTTTCTTT. Its protein product is CASSWDRLNTEAFF. The chain recombines TRBV7-9 with TRBJ1-1; 8 nucleotides line up with TRBD1. With V trimmed by 4 bases and J by 0 bases, 1 base remained unmatched. This CDR3 comprises 14 residues. CDR1 and CDR2 (germline): SEHNR, FQNEAQ (reference sequence).

This chain uses TRBV7-9 with TRBJ2-7; TRBD1 matches 11 bases. The CDR3 is made up of 17 amino acids. Germline values: CDR1 SEHNR, CDR2 FQNEAQ (reference sequence). V shed 5 bases, J shed 1 base, and the junction held 10 bases outside the gene matches. CDR3: CASSLGGTGGVSYEQYF. CDR3 in DNA: TGTGCCAGCAGCCTAGGGGGGACAGGGGGTGTTTCCTACGAGCAGTACTTC.

V usage is TRBV19 and J usage is TRBJ1-1; a possible D gene is TRBD1 (6 bases). The CDR3 extends over 16 amino acids. Trimming pared 1 base from V and 4 bases from J, leaving 16 bases between. The germline V gene encodes CDR1 LNHDA and CDR2 SQIVND (reference sequence). The CDR3 region has the DNA TGTGCCAGTAGTATAGGGTTCGGCAGGGGTGGCACTGAAGCTTTCTTT. Protein: CASSIGFGRGGTEAFF.

The chain uses TRBV6-5 and TRBJ1-5; D remains ambiguous. V lost 6 bases, J lost 4 bases, and 10 bases lay in between. This CDR3 region has 13 residues. Germline V CDR1 and CDR2: MNHEY, SVGAGI. The CDR3 nucleotides are TGTGCCAGCAGGCGAGCCGTGAATCAGCCCCAGCATTTT. As protein: CASRRAVNQPQHF.

The chain couples TRBV14 to TRBJ2-1; a weak D match, TRBD1 (6 bases). The V gene lost 0 bases and the J gene lost 12 bases, with 6 bases spanning the gap. Germline V gives CDR1 SGHDN, CDR2 FVKESK. There are 11 residues in the CDR3. The CDR3 sequence: CASSQEQGQFF. CDR3 nucleotides: TGTGCCAGCAGCCAAGAACAGGGGCAGTTCTTC. Variable domain in full (rest from reference TRBV14 and TRBJ2-1): EAGVTQFPSHSVIEKGQTVTLRCDPISGHDNLYWYRRVMGKEIKFLLHFVKESKQDESGMPNNRFLAERTGGTYSTLKVQPAELEDSGVYFCASSQEQGQFFGPGTRLTVL.

On this clone itself: The junction departs from the called germline gene at one end, perhaps through a read error. V gene TRBV20-1 combines with J gene TRBJ2-1; a weak D match, TRBD2 (5 bases). The germline V gene encodes CDR1 DFQATT and CDR2 SNEGSKA (reference sequence). This CDR3 is built from 10 residues. CDR3: CRAGPGGQFF. CDR3 sequence (DNA): TGCCGTGCGGGCCCGGGTGGGCAGTTCTTC.

The V gene is TRBV5-1, the J gene TRBJ2-2; D is possibly TRBD2 (6 bases). This CDR3 is 15 amino acids long. The V end lost 5 bases, the J end lost 4 bases, and 15 bases lay between the germline ends. Germline V gene data show CDR1 as SGHRS and CDR2 as YFSETQ. The CDR3, as DNA: TGCGCCAGCAGGGAGGGGACCCCGGTCACCGGGGAGCTGTTTTTT. Its protein is CASREGTPVTGELFF. The full variable domain, rest sourced from reference TRBV5-1 and TRBJ2-2, is KAGVTQTPRYLIKTRGQQVTLSCSPISGHRSVSWYQQTPGQGLQFLFEYFSETQRNKGNFPGRFSGRQFSNSRSEMNVSTLELGDSALYLCASREGTPVTGELFFGEGSRLTVL.

This rearrangement joins TRBV4-3 to TRBJ1-1, with a possible D match to TRBD1 (5 bases). The germline gives CDR1 LGHNA, CDR2 YSLEER. The CDR3 is 13 amino acids. Between the trimmed V and J ends, which lost 1 base and 7 bases, there was a span of 10 bases. For the CDR3, the DNA is TGCGCCAGCAGCCAAGTAAGGGGTCTTGAAGCTTTCTTT. Translation: CASSQVRGLEAFF.